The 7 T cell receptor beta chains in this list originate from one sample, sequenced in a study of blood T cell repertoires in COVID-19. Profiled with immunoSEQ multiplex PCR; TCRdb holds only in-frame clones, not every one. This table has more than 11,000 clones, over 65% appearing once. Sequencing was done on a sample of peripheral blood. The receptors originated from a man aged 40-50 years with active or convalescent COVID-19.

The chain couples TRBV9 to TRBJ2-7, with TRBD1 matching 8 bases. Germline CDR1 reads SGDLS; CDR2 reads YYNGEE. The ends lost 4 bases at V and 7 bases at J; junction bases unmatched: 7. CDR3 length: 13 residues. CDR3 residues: CASSPTGTGEQYF. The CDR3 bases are TGTGCCAGCAGCCCAACAGGGACAGGTGAGCAGTACTTC.

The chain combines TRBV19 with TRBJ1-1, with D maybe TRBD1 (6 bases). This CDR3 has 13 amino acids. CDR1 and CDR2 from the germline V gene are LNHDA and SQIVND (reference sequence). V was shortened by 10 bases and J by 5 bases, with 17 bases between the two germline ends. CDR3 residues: CATNRALGTEAFF. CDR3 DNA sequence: TGTGCCACTAACAGGGCCTTAGGGACTGAAGCTTTCTTT.

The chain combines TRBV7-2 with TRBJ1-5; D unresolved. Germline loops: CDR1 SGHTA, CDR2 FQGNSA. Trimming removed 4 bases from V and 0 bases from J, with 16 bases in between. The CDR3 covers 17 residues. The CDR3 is CASSWLGSYYSNQPQHF. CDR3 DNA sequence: TGTGCCAGCAGCTGGCTCGGGAGCTACTATAGCAATCAGCCCCAGCATTTT.

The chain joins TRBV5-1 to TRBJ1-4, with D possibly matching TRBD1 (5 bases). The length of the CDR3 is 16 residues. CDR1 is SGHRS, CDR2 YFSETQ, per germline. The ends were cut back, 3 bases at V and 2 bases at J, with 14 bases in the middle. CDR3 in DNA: TGCGCCAGCAGCTCCACAACAGGTGCCACTAATGAAAAACTGTTTTTT. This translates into CASSSTTGATNEKLFF.

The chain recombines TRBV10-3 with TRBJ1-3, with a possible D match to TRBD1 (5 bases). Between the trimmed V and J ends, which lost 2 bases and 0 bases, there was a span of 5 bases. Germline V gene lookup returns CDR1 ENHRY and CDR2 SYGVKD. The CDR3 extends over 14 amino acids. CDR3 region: CAISEQGSGNTIYF. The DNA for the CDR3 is TGTGCCATCAGTGAGCAGGGCTCTGGAAACACCATATATTTT.

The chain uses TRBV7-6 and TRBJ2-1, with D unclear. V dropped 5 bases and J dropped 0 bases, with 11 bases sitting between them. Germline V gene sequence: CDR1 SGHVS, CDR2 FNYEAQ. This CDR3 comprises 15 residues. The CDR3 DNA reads TGTGCCAGCAGCCCCGCGGTCTCCTCCTACAATGAGCAGTTCTTC. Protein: CASSPAVSSYNEQFF.

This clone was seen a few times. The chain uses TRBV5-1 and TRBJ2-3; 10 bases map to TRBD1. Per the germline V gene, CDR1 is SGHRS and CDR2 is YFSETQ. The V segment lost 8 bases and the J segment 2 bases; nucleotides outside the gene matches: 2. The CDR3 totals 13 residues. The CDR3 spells CASGTGATDTQYF. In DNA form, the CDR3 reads TGCGCCAGTGGGACAGGGGCCACAGATACGCAGTATTTT.